This TCR beta chain stems from a study of regulatory T cells in long-lasting Graves disease. The TCR beta library used iRepertoire HTBI primers with Arm-PCR amplification of CDR3. TCRdb called the multiplex PCR reads again in MiXCR, with one record for every CDR3 protein. Of fewer than 400,000 distinct CDR3 sequences listed, about 20% are singletons. The CDR3 is made up of 14 amino acids. V was trimmed by 0 bases and J by 1 base, leaving 6 bases between them. Germline V gene lookup returns CDR1 SGHAT and CDR2 FQNNGV. Time point given: newly diagnosed GD, antithyroid drugs for less than 3 months. Scientists built the TCR library using RNA that was extracted from PBMCs. This clonotype was seen many times.

The source was peripheral blood mononuclear cells (PBMCs), collected at new diagnosis, from a patient treated with antithyroid drugs. This sequence joins TRBV11-2 and TRBJ1-1, with D unresolved. The sequence came from a female donor with Graves disease. The CDR3 sequence is CASSLERWNTEAFF. In DNA form, the CDR3 reads TGTGCCAGCAGCTTAGAACGGTGGAACACTGAAGCTTTCTTT.